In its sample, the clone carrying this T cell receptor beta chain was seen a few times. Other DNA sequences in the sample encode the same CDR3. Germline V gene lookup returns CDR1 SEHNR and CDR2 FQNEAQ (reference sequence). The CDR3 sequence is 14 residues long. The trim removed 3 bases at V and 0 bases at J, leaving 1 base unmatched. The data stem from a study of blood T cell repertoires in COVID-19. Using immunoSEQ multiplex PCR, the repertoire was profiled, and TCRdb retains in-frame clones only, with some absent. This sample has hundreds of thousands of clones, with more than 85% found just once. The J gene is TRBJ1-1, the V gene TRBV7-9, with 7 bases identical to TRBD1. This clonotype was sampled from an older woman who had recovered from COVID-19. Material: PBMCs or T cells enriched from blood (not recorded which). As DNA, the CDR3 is TGTGCCAGCAGCTTGGGACAGATGAACACTGAAGCTTTCTTT. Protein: CASSLGQMNTEAFF.